Described below is a single TCR beta chain sequence and its context. Its antigen is still unknown. There are no base qualities to consult, and no much larger clone falls within one base. The sample originates from a study of cytomegalovirus exposure and HLA in healthy donors (TCRdb year 2017). Regarding the study in general: A later analysis indicated that the roughly 130 validation repertoires were generated on the platform also employed for the 666 repertoires of the first cohort. The study was designed to test whether signatures of past pathogen exposure could be identified by cataloging public T cell receptors. High-throughput TCR immunosequencing, statistical association of individual TCRs with disease status, and machine learning were combined to predict cytomegalovirus infection status. Along with the roughly 670-subject first cohort, a separate validation cohort of some 130 different subjects was used. The paper as a whole reports these results and caveats: In vitro tests confirmed that three of the cytomegalovirus-associated TCR beta chains recognize cytomegalovirus antigens. The study gave a list of roughly 150 TCR beta chains associated with cytomegalovirus. While some public TCRs were present in many individuals, most TCR sequences turned up only very rarely across donors. A later analysis lacked HLA typing for the validation cohort, so it scored co-occurrence in that cohort across all 110 or so repertoires. In a later analysis, TCRs clustered in the first cohort were found to also tend to co-occur in the 130 or so validation repertoires, with 94% of cluster scores above 0. The authors suggested that the approach could potentially be generalized to other disease states and immunological phenotypes. Cytomegalovirus status was reported to be diagnosed by the classifier with high specificity and sensitivity in both the original and validation cohorts.

Libraries were constructed by the immunoSEQ multiplex PCR assay. In the authors' own workflow: A statistical classification framework was developed to diagnose cytomegalovirus status using the catalog of TCR beta chain sequences. TCRdb obtained this table from immuneACCESS and retained in-frame rearrangements with V and J assigned. These tables miss some clones; where compared with another copy, unresolved V genes account for less than half of the shortfall, and the remainder is unexplained. For V, J and clone size, that table is used; D and trimming come from the DNA. The table for this sample lists 150,000 to 200,000 clones; roughly 90% of them were counted only once. The ten largest clones capture 5% to 7% of the sample. Donors formed part of the validation cohort, which comprised over a hundred subjects and was distinct from the first cohort of several hundred subjects. Sequences MDHEN (CDR1) and SYDVKM (CDR2) are obtained from the germline V gene. From cysteine to phenylalanine, the CDR3 is 14 amino acids long. CDR3 DNA is the only sequence kept; it has 42 bases, read in frame from the first base. From V the trimming removes 5 bases and from J it removes 2 bases, while the gene matches leave 4 bases of the junction unaccounted for.

Sequences were obtained from PBMCs. The V gene is TRBV28 and the J gene is TRBJ2-7, and TRBD2 aligns with 9 junction nucleotides. This TCR was sampled from a woman aged 25 to 39 in good health and CMV-seronegative. The sequenced DNA: TGTGCCAGCAGTCTCCCTAGCGGGGCCTACGAGCAGTACTTC. Translated, this is CASSLPSGAYEQYF. Beyond the CDR3, the reference TRBV28 and TRBJ2-7 genes provide the residues; the full variable domain reads: DVKVTQSSRYLVKRTGEKVFLECVQDMDHENMFWYRQDPGLGLRLIYFSYDVKMKEKGDIPEGYSVSREKKERFSLILESASTNQTSMYLCASSLPSGAYEQYFGPGTRLTVT.